A selection of T cell receptor beta chains follows, all from one sample in a study of shared clonotypes between healthy human individuals. Assay: immunoSEQ multiplex PCR; the TCRdb copy retains only in-frame clones and omits some. The sample records about 2.5 million clones, less than 95% being singletons. Sequencing was done on a sample of naive CD4+ T cells from PBMCs. These receptors were obtained from a man in his late teens or twenties in good health. Some clones in this sample may be carry-over from other donors' samples. Both conserved end residues are part of each CDR3. D genes are given only for firm matches. A row's size may be missing; if present it is once, few, many or a size class.

TRBV29-1	few	.	TRBJ1-5	TGCAGCGTGGCCGGGAGTGGGGACAATCAGCCCCAGCATTTT	CSVAGSGDNQPQHF
TRBV18	.	TRBD1	TRBJ1-6	TGTGCCAGCTCACCGCGACAGGGACCGTTTAATTCACCCCTCCACTTT	CASSPRQGPFNSPLHF
TRBV5-1	few	.	TRBJ2-2	TGCGCCAGCAGCCCGGACGGAAACACCGGGGAGCTGTTTTTT	CASSPDGNTGELFF
TRBV28	once	.	TRBJ2-5	TGTGCCAGCAGTTTAGACGGGGGTAGCTCTGAGACCCAGTACTTC	CASSLDGGSSETQYF
TRBV7-2	.	.	TRBJ1-1	TGTGCCAGCAGCTACGAGGCCGGGACTGAAGCTTTCTTT	CASSYEAGTEAFF
TRBV6-1	.	TRBD1	TRBJ1-1	TGTGCCAGCAAAAGGGGGCCCGTGAACACTGAAGCTTTCTTT	CASKRGPVNTEAFF
TRBV6-5	.	.	TRBJ1-6	TGTGCCAGCAGTCCACCTATGGCCGCGGGGTTACCCCTCCACTTT	CASSPPMAAGLPLHF
TRBV2	.	.	TRBJ1-1	TGTGCCAGCAGTCCTGACAGGACGGCTGAAGCTTTCTTT	CASSPDRTAEAFF
TRBV7-6	.	.	TRBJ2-1	TGTGCCAGCAGCTTACTATCGCCAGGGAATGAGCAGTTCTTC	CASSLLSPGNEQFF
TRBV7-9	.	TRBD1	TRBJ2-1	TGTGCCAGCAGCGACTACAGGGGGAGCAATGAGCAGTTCTTC	CASSDYRGSNEQFF
TRBV7-6	.	.	TRBJ2-1	TGTGCCAGCAGCTTAGCGGGAGCCCCCAATGAGCAGTTCTTC	CASSLAGAPNEQFF
TRBV27	.	.	TRBJ2-2	TGTGCCAGCAGTTTACCCGCAGGGGGAGGCACCGGGGAGCTGTTTTTT	CASSLPAGGGTGELFF
TRBV5-3	.	.	TRBJ2-5	TGTGCCAGAAGAATTGGGACCCAGTACTTC	CARRIGTQYF
TRBV7-6	.	TRBD2	TRBJ2-2	TGTGCCAGCAGCTTAGCGTTATGGGCTAGCGGGAGTATGTATACCGGGGAGCTGTTTTTT	CASSLALWASGSMYTGELFF
TRBV5-1	.	TRBD1	TRBJ1-3	TGCGCCAGCAGCTTGTCCTTTCCACAGGGGAAGACTGGAAACACCATATATTTT	CASSLSFPQGKTGNTIYF
TRBV11-2	once	TRBD2	TRBJ2-7	TGTGCCAGCAGCAGGGGACGGATACTAGCGGAGGGGGGCTCCTACGAGCAGTACTTC	CASSRGRILAEGGSYEQYF
TRBV18	.	TRBD1	TRBJ2-1	TGTGCCAGCTCACCAGGGACAGCATACAATGAGCAGTTCTTC	CASSPGTAYNEQFF
TRBV25-1	.	.	TRBJ1-4	TGTGCCAGCAGTGTCAGACAGGTGACTAATGAAAAACTGTTTTTT	CASSVRQVTNEKLFF
TRBV2	.	TRBD1	TRBJ1-4	TGTGCCAGCAGTTTAGACAGGGGAGGTGAAAAACTGTTTTTT	CASSLDRGGEKLFF
TRBV9	.	.	TRBJ2-6	TGTGCCAGCACCAAGGAGGGGGGCTACAGCTCTGGGGCCAACGTCCTGACTTTC	CASTKEGGYSSGANVLTF
TRBV10-3	.	.	TRBJ2-7	TGTGCCATCAGTGAATCGACCTACGAGCAGTACTTC	CAISESTYEQYF
TRBV5-4	.	.	TRBJ2-3	TGTGCCACCACAGTTTTCGACGTCGGGACAGATACGCAGTATTTT	CATTVFDVGTDTQYF
TRBV5-8	.	.	TRBJ2-5	TGTGCCAGCAGCTTATCCGGGGCCATGACGGCCCAGTACTTC	CASSLSGAMTAQYF
TRBV28	once	.	TRBJ1-2	TGTGCCAGCAGTTTGGGCCCCGTCACAGGGAACTATGGCTACACCTTC	CASSLGPVTGNYGYTF
TRBV19	.	TRBD2	TRBJ2-7	TGTGCCAGTAGCCCGTATTTGGCGGGAGCCCCCTACGAGCAGTACTTC	CASSPYLAGAPYEQYF
TRBV2	.	TRBD1	TRBJ2-2	TGTGCCAGCAGTTGGGACAGGGGTGGGTCCGGGGAGCTGTTTTTT	CASSWDRGGSGELFF
TRBV28	few	TRBD1	TRBJ1-1	TGTGCCAGCAGTTTGGGGACAGGGGTGACTGAAGCTTTCTTT	CASSLGTGVTEAFF
TRBV25-1	once	TRBD2	TRBJ2-7	TGTGCCAGCAGTGAAGACCGTCTAGCGGGAGCCTACGAGCAGTACTTC	CASSEDRLAGAYEQYF
TRBV9	.	.	TRBJ2-7	TGTGCCAGCAGCGTAGCTGGCCAGTCCTACGAGCAGTACTTC	CASSVAGQSYEQYF
TRBV7-9	.	.	TRBJ1-2	TGTGCCAGCAGCCCTCCTGTGGGTTTCTATGGCTACACCTTC	CASSPPVGFYGYTF
TRBV11-3	.	TRBD1	TRBJ2-2	TGTGCCAGCAGCTCCCTCCAGGGGGCGCGCACCGGGGAGCTGTTTTTT	CASSSLQGARTGELFF
TRBV19	once	.	TRBJ2-1	TGTGCCAGTCGCGGGGGCGCGTCCTACAATGAGCAGTTCTTC	CASRGGASYNEQFF
TRBV6-1	.	TRBD2	TRBJ2-2	TGTGCCAGCACCCGGGGGGGCGAGGACGGGGAGCTGTTTTTT	CASTRGGEDGELFF
TRBV7-2	.	TRBD2	TRBJ2-1	TGTGCCAGCAGACCGTCCGGGACTAGCGGTTACAATGAGCAGTTCTTC	CASRPSGTSGYNEQFF
TRBV5-1	.	TRBD1	TRBJ2-7	TGCGCCAGCAGCTTGAGAGACAGGGACTACGAGCAGTACTTC	CASSLRDRDYEQYF
TRBV15	.	.	TRBJ2-3	TGTGCCACCAGCTCCGACTACACAGATACGCAGTATTTT	CATSSDYTDTQYF
TRBV28	.	TRBD1	TRBJ1-2	TGTGCCAGCAGTCCGCAAGGACAGGGATCGTATGGCTACACCTTC	CASSPQGQGSYGYTF
TRBV5-1	once	TRBD1	TRBJ2-7	TGCGCCAGCAGCTCCGGTCAGGGGGCTTCCTACGAGCAGTACTTC	CASSSGQGASYEQYF
TRBV5-1	.	.	TRBJ2-5	TGCGCCAGCAGCTTTAATGACCCTGCGTGGGAGACCCAGTACTTC	CASSFNDPAWETQYF
TRBV18	.	.	TRBJ1-5	TGTGCCAGCTCACCAAATCTCAGGAGTACGGATCAGCCCCAGCATTTT	CASSPNLRSTDQPQHF
TRBV11-2	.	.	TRBJ2-1	TGTGCCAGCAGCGGGAGACGGACCCACAATGAGCAGTTCTTC	CASSGRRTHNEQFF
TRBV15	.	.	TRBJ2-3	TGTGCCACCAGCAGAGTACTAGCTATTAGCACAGATACGCAGTATTTT	CATSRVLAISTDTQYF
TRBV27	.	TRBD1	TRBJ2-7	TGTGCCAGCCGTGCCCGGGACAGGGGCCTCTACGAGCAGTACTTC	CASRARDRGLYEQYF
TRBV19	.	TRBD1	TRBJ1-4	TGTGCCAGTAGTGTGGACAGGGGGCAGGAAAAACTGTTTTTT	CASSVDRGQEKLFF
TRBV27	.	.	TRBJ1-1	TGTGCCAGCAGTTCCCGCCAAACCTGGGGTAGCTTATCCGGGACTTTCTTT	CASSSRQTWGSLSGTFF
TRBV5-6	.	TRBD2	TRBJ2-7	TGTGCCAGCAGCCTCCCCATAGCGGGAGGGCCCCACGAGCAGTACTTC	CASSLPIAGGPHEQYF
TRBV29-1	.	.	TRBJ1-1	TGCAGCGTTGTTGGGCGGGCGAACACTGAAGCTTTCTTT	CSVVGRANTEAFF
TRBV28	.	.	TRBJ1-4	TGTGCCAGCAGTTCAGTGAATGAAAAACTGTTTTTT	CASSSVNEKLFF
TRBV7-9	.	.	TRBJ2-3	TGTGCCAGCAGCTTGAGCTATACGCAGTATTTT	CASSLSYTQYF
TRBV18	.	.	TRBJ1-4	TGTGCCAGCTCACCAGGTCAGGGGGAAAAACTGTTTTTT	CASSPGQGEKLFF
TRBV19	once	TRBD2	TRBJ2-1	TGTGCCAGTAGTATCCATCGGGGACTAGCGGGGGCTATCCCCCGCGTATCTGAGCAGTTCTTC	CASSIHRGLAGAIPRVSEQFF
TRBV28	.	TRBD2	TRBJ2-1	TGTGCCAGCAGTTTTAGCGGGAGTGGGAGGAATGAGCAGTTCTTC	CASSFSGSGRNEQFF
TRBV29-1	.	.	TRBJ2-7	TGCAGCGTTGAATATCGTGGCGAGCAGTACTTC	CSVEYRGEQYF
TRBV18	.	TRBD2	TRBJ2-7	TGTGCCAGCTCACCACGTCCCTGGGAGTTGGCGGGAGATCCCTACGAGCAGTACTTC	CASSPRPWELAGDPYEQYF
TRBV7-9	few	.	TRBJ2-6	TGTGCCAGCAGCTTAGCCGCCTCTGGGGCCAACGTCCTGACTTTC	CASSLAASGANVLTF
TRBV9	.	TRBD2	TRBJ2-1	TGTGCCAGCAGCGTAGAACTAGCGGGAGCAAGTGAGCAGTTCTTC	CASSVELAGASEQFF
TRBV6-5	once	TRBD2	TRBJ2-7	TGTGCCAGCAGCCCGGGACCGGGGGGCGAGCAGTACTTC	CASSPGPGGEQYF